This record covers a single T cell receptor (beta chain). This sample was taken from a study of control samples from healthy donors and cancer patients. Germline lookup yields CDR1 SNHLY and CDR2 FYNNEI. The CDR3 consists of 14 residues. Deletions cut 4 bases from V and 2 bases from J, with 12 bases between. Clones were sequenced by immunoSEQ multiplex PCR, and TCRdb holds only the in-frame ones, with some missing. The sample shows more than 150,000 clones, about 93% of them seen only once. This clonotype was sampled from a man in his fifties or sixties in good health. The rearrangement joins TRBV2 to TRBJ2-7, with D perhaps matching TRBD1 (5 bases). The material sequenced was blood. CDR3 sequence reads: CASSATEITYEQYF. The CDR3 region has the DNA TGTGCCAGCAGTGCGACAGAGATTACCTACGAGCAGTACTTC.